The entry below describes one T cell receptor beta chain. What it binds is unknown. The record originates from a study of ipilimumab plus nivolumab after autologous stem cell transplantation. Study in general: Patients received a median of about five ipilimumab and about 8 nivolumab doses. Study results and limitations: TCR repertoire, Treg phenotype and gut microbiota reportedly support more study of this approach.

Starting 14 to 28 days after autologous transplant, ipilimumab 1 mg/kg was given. The table came from immunoSEQ multiplex PCR; TCRdb's copy has only in-frame clones and leaves some out. The sample contains about 40,000 clones, 80% to 95% of which appear only once. CDR1 SGHRS and CDR2 YFSETQ come from the germline V gene. CDR3 length equals 14 residues. Trimming removed 4 bases from V and 2 bases from J, with 10 bases in between. The chain has TRBV5-1 and TRBJ2-1, with unresolved D. This sample comprised PBMCs, obtained in a trial of ipilimumab plus nivolumab as post-transplant consolidation. The receptor comes from a male donor with multiple myeloma. CDR3 nucleotides: TGCGCCAGCAGCCAAATAGCAACCTACAATGAGCAGTTCTTC. Translating gives CASSQIATYNEQFF.